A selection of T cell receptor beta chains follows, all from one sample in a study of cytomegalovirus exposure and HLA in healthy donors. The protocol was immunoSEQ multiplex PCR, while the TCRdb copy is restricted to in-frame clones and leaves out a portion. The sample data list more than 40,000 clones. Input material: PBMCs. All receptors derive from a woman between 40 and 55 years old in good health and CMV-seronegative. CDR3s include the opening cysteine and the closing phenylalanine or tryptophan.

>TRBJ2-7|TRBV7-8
CASSLGPGGEEQYF
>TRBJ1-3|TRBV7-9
CASSPGQGTSGNTIYF
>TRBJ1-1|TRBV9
CASSVSGGNTEAFF
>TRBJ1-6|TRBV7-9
CASSLHETNNSPLHF
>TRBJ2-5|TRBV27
CASSLWGGEGETQYF
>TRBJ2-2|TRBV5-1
CASSPSWSANTGELFF
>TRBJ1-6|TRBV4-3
CASSQDAAGDNSPLHF
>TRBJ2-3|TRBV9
CASSVAGGMVDTQYF
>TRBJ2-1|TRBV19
CASSRGRLRQGYNEQFF
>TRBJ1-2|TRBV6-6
CASSSGRDRTNYGYTF
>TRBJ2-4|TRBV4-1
CASFRRLAGNAKNIQYF
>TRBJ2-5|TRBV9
CASSVGIGPTLTQYF
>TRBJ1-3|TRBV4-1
CASSQGGQGVGNTIYF
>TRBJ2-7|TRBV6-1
CASRTRQGVSEQYF
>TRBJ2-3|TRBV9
CASSAVAETSTDTQYF
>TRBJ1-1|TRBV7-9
CASSVTEMNTEAFF
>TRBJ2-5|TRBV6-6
CASWDRGTQETQYF
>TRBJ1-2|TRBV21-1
CASSKEPSNNYGYTF
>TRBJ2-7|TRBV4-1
CASSQDLGTIYEQYF
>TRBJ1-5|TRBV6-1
CASGQGGNQPQHF
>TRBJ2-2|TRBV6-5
CASQGQKTGELFF
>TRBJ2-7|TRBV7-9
CASSTLANEQYF
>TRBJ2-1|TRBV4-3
CASSQDRSRGLTDNEQFF
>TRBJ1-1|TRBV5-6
CASSYGGLEAFF
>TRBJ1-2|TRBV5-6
CASSLGTGALYGYTF
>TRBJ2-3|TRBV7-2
CASSFGGDTQYF
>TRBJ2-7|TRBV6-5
CASSYSTRSYEQYF
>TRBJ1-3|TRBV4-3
CASIPTGAGNTIYF
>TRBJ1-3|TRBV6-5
CASSRGIGGNTIYF
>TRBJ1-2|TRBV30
CAWLDESYGYTF
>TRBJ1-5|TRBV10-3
CAISEPGTNQPQHF
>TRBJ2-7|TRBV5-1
CASSLQNSYEQYF
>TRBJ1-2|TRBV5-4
CASSLARHKANYGYTF
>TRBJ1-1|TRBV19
CASNRAGTGDEAFF
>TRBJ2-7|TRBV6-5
CASSNPGLVPYEQYF
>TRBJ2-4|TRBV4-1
CASSQEGGARAKNIQYF
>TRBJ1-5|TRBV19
CASKDVAGGLGQPQHF
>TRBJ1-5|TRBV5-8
CASSFDYGRVDQPQHF
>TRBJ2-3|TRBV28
CATSLLGRFSTDTQYF
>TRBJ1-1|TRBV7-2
CASREQNTEAFF
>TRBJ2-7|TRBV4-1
CASSHVGLAGGPGLEQYF
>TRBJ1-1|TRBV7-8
CASSPGDRGGTEAFF
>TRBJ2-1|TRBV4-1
CASSQPRGRNEQFF
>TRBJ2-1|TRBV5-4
CASSLGTSGGDNEQFF
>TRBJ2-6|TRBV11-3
CASSLQGYGRRGANVLTF
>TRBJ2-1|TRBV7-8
CASSLVAGHVLDEQFF
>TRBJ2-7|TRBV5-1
CASSLSGGSYEQYF
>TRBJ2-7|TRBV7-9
CASSNAGVHEQYF
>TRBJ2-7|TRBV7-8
CASSLERGRASGQDYEQYF
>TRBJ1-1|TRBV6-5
CASSGVGPEAFF
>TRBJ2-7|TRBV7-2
CASSLTTGGLTYEQYF
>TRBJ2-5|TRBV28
CASSGQGLIWAQYF
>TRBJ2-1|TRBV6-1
CASSAQTGGPYNEQFF